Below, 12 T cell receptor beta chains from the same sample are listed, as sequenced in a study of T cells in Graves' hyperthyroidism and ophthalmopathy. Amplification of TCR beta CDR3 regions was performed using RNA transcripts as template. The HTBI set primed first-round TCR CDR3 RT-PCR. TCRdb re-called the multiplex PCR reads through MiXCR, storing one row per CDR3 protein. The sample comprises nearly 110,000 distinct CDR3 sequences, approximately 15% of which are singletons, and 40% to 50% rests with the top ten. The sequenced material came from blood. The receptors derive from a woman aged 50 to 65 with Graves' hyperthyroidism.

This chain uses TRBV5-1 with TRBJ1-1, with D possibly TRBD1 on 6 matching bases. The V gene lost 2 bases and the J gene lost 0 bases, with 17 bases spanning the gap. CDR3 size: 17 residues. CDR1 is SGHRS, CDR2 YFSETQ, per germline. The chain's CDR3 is CASSLEAGVHMNTEAFF. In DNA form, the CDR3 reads TGCGCCAGCAGCTTAGAAGCAGGGGTACACATGAACACTGAAGCTTTCTTT.

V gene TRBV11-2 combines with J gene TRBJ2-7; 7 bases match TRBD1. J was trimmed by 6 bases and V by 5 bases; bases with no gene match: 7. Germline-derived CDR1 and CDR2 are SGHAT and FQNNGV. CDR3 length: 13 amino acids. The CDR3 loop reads CASSVRDRGEQYF. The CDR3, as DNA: TGTGCCAGCAGCGTCCGGGACAGAGGCGAGCAGTACTTC.

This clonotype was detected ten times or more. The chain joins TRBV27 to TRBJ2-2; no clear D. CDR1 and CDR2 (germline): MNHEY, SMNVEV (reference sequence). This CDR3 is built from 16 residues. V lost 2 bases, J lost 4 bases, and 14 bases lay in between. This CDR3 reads CASSLRLQATTGELFF. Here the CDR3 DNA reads TGTGCCAGCAGTTTAAGGTTGCAGGCCACCACCGGGGAGCTGTTTTTT.

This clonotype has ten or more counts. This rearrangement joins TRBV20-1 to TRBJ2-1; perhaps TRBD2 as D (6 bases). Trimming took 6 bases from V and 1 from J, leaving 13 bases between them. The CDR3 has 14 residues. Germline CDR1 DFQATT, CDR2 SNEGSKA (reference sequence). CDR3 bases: TGCAGTGCCATCCGGGACTTATCCTACAATGAGCAGTTCTTC. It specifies CSAIRDLSYNEQFF.

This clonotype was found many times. The CDR3 sequence is CASSPRQGAGSTGELFF. Written as DNA, the CDR3 is TGTGCCAGCAGTCCGAGACAGGGGGCGGGCAGCACCGGGGAGCTGTTTTTT. This rearrangement joins TRBV6-2 or TRBV6-3 to TRBJ2-2, with TRBD1 matching 10 bases. The CDR3 runs to 17 residues. With V trimmed by 5 bases and J by 4 bases, 10 bases remained unmatched. Germline V gene sequence: CDR1 MNHEY, CDR2 SVGEGT.

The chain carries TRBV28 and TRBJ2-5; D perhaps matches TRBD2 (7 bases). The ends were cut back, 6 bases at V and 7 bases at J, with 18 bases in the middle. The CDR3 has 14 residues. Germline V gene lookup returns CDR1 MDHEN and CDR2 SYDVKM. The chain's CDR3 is CASRGDGGGGTQYF. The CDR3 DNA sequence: TGTGCCAGCAGGGGGGACGGGGGCGGGGGGACCCAGTACTTC.

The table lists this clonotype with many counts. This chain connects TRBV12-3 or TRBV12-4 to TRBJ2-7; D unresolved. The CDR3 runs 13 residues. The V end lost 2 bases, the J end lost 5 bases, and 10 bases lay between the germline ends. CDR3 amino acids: CASSLPPSNEQYF. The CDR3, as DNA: TGTGCCAGCAGTTTACCCCCTTCGAACGAGCAGTACTTC.

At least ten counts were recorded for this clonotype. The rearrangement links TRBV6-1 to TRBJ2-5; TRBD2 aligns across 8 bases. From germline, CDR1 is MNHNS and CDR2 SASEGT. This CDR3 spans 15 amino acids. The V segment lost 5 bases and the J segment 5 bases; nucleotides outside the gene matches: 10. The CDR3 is CASSYSAGDLETQYF. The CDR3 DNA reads TGTGCCAGCAGTTATTCAGCGGGAGATCTGGAGACCCAGTACTTC.

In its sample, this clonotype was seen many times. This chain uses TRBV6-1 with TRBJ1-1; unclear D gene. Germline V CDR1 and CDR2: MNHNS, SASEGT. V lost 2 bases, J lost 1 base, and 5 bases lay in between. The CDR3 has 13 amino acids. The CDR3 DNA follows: TGTGCCAGCAGTGAAAAGAGGAACACTGAAGCTTTCTTT. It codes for CASSEKRNTEAFF.

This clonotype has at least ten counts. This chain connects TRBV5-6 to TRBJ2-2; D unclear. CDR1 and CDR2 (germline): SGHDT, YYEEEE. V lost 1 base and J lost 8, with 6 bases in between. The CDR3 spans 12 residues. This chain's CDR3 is CASSLSRGELFF. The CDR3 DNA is TGTGCCAGCAGCTTGAGCCGTGGGGAGCTGTTTTTT.

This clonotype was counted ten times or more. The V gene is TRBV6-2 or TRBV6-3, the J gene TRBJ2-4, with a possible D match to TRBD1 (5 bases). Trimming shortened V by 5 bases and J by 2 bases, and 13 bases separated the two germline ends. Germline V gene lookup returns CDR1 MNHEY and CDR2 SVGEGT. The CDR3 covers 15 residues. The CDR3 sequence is CASSLRENTKNIQYF. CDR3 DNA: TGTGCCAGCAGTCTCAGGGAAAATACCAAAAACATTCAGTACTTC.

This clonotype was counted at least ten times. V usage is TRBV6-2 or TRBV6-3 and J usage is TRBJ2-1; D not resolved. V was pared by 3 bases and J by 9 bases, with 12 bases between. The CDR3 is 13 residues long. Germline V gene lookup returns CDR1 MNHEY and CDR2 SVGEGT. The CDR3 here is CASSYHSSTEQFF. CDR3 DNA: TGTGCCAGCAGTTATCATTCGAGCACTGAGCAGTTCTTC.